The entry that follows covers one TCR beta chain sequence. Its antigen is not identified. These data belong to a study of PD-L1 blockade in urothelial cancer. On the study more broadly: When patients started atezolizumab around 2014, it was given at 1,200 mg intravenously every 3 weeks. Blood was subjected to analysis at 3 weeks (second dose) and 6 weeks following treatment start. Each blood sample yielded a median of about 150,000 T cells. General study results and limits: Better survival was predicted when blood TCR clonality before treatment fell below the median.

Produced via immunoSEQ multiplex PCR; TCRdb's table is partial and in-frame only. The sample has some 84,000 clones, 87% seen once. Sample: PBMCs, taken around atezolizumab (anti-PD-L1) treatment. The receptor comes from a woman between 70 and 85 years old with urothelial cancer.

The CDR3 DNA is TGTGCCAGCAGCTTCGATGGGGGCGTCTATGGCTACACCTTC. Its translation is CASSFDGGVYGYTF. This rearrangement joins TRBV7-9 to TRBJ1-2; tentatively, D is TRBD1 (6 bases). The V and J ends lost 3 bases and 4 bases respectively, with 12 bases between them. Germline lookup yields CDR1 SEHNR and CDR2 FQNEAQ (reference sequence). The CDR3 totals 14 residues.